This T cell receptor (beta chain) derives from a study of shared clonotypes between healthy human individuals. The ends were cut back, 5 bases at V and 2 bases at J, with 9 bases in the middle. The CDR3 has 13 amino acids. The germline gives CDR1 ENHRY, CDR2 SYGVKD. Once extracted for a subset, genomic DNA was divided evenly among several immunoSEQ plates. In the source study's methods: Junction-only sequences without quality scores came from ImmunoSEQ, so filtering differed. Sequencing used immunoSEQ multiplex PCR; TCRdb keeps in-frame clones, though not all of them. That table gives V, J and clone size, and the DNA gave D and trimming. The table lists 700,000 to 950,000 clones, roughly 96% of them singletons. Terminally differentiated effector memory CD45RA+ cells were excluded from the naive CD8 cells, which were CD45RO-negative and positively selected for CCR7.

This chain connects TRBV10-3 to TRBJ2-5; a possible D gene is TRBD1 (6 bases). This receptor was taken from a man aged 25 to 45 in good health. Sequencing was carried out using naive CD8+ T cells sorted from blood. CDR3 nucleotides: TGTGCCATCAGTCCTGGACAGCAAGAGACCCAGTACTTC. Residues: CAISPGQQETQYF.